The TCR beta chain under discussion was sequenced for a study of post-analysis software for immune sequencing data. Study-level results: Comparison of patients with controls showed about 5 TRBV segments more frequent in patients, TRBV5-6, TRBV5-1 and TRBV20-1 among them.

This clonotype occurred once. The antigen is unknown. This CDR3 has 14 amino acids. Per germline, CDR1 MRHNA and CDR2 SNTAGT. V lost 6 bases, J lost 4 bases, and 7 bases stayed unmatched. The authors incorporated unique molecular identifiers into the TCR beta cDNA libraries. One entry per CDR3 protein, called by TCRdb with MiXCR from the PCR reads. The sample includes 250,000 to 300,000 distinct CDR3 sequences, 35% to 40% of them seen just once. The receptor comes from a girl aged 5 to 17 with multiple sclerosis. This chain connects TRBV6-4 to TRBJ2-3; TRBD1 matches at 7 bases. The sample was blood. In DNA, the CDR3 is TGTGCCAGCAGCGCACAGGGGACCTCAGATACGCAGTATTTT. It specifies CASSAQGTSDTQYF.